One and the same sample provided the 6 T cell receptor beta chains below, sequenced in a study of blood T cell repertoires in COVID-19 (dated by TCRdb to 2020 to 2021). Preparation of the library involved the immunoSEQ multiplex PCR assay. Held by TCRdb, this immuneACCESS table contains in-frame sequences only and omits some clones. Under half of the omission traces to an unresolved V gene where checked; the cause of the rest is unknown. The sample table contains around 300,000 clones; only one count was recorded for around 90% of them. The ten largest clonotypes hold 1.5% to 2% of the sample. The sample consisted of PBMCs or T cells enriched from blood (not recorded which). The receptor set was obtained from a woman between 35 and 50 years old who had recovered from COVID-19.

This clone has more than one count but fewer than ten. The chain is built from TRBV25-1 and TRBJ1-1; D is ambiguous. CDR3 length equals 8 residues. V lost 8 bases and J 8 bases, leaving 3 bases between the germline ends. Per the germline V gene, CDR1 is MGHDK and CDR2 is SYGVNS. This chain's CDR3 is CASLEAFF. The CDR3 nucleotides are TGTGCCAGCCTCGAAGCTTTCTTT.

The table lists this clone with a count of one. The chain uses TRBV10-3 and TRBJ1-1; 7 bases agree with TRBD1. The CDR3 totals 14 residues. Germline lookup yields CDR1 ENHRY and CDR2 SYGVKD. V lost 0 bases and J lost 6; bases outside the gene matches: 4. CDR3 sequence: CAISESGGPPEAFF. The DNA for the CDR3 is TGTGCCATCAGTGAGTCAGGGGGCCCCCCTGAAGCTTTCTTT.

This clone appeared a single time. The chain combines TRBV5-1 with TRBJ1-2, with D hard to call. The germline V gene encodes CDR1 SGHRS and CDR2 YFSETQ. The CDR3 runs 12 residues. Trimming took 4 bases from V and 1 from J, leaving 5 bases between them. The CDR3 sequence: CASSGSNYGYTF. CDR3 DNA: TGCGCCAGCAGCGGGAGTAACTATGGCTACACCTTC.

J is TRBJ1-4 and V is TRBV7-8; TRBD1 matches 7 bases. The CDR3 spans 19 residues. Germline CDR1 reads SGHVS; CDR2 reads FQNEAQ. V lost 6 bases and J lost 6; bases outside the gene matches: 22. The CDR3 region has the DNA TGTGCCAGCAGACACAACAGGGGCGGGCGCGTACGACCTGATGAAAAACTGTTTTTT. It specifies CASRHNRGGRVRPDEKLFF.

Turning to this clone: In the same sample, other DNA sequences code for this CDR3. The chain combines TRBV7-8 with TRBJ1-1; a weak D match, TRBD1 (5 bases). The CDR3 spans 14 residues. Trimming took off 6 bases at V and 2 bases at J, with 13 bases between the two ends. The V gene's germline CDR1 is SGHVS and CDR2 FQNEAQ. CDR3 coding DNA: TGTGCCAGCAGTTTGGGTCAGGGCAACACTGAAGCTTTCTTT. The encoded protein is CASSLGQGNTEAFF.

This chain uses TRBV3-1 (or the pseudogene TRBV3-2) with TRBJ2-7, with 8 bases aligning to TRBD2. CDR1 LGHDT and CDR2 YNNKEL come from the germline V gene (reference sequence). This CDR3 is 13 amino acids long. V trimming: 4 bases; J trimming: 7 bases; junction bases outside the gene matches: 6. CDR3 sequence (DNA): TGTGCCAGCAGCCTACTAGCGGAGAAGGAGCAGTACTTC. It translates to CASSLLAEKEQYF.